What follows is one TCR beta chain and its context. Antigen specificity is unknown. Germline CDR1 ENHRY, CDR2 SYGVKD. The CDR3 length is 15 residues. V was pared by 3 bases and J by 2 bases, with 12 bases between. TCRdb re-called the reads with MiXCR, one entry per CDR3 protein. The sample holds fewer than 550,000 distinct CDR3 sequences, about 25% seen once. This sample was included in a study of T cell repertoires in cytomegalovirus infection. General study findings and limits: CMV-specific TCR beta clonotypes restricted by HLA-C dominated the ex vivo response.

Sequenced sample: PBMCs. This TCR derives from a human donor in good health (CMV status not recorded). Some clones in this sample may be carry-over from other donors' samples. V and J are TRBV10-3 and TRBJ2-3; possibly TRBD2 for D (6 bases). Here the CDR3 DNA reads TGTGCCATCAGTGACCCCGTAGCGGCCACAGATACGCAGTATTTT. Protein sequence: CAISDPVAATDTQYF.